This record concerns one T cell receptor beta chain sequence. Its cognate antigen has yet to be identified. It has no much larger one-base neighbor in the sample; base qualities were not kept. These data are taken from a study of cytomegalovirus exposure and HLA in healthy donors (dated by TCRdb to the late 2010s). For the wider study: In an earlier analysis of fewer than 750 of the donors, less than 350 Gb of sequence data and 90 million to 120 million unique TCR beta sequences from 150 million to 200 million T cells were reported. In a later analysis, previously published TCR beta repertoires from 500 to 750 donors were re-analyzed and high-resolution HLA genotyping was added so that TCR occurrence patterns could be studied. Typing coverage varied by locus: roughly 629-640 donors for A, B, C, DRB1 and DQB1; roughly 520 for DQA1; about 600 for DPA1; roughly 470 for DPB1. In an earlier analysis of 550 to 700 of the donors, high-throughput TCR beta sequencing was used to judge whether each TCR beta V gene segment behaved as functional or pseudogenic. All discovery cohort repertoires had been generated using a single sequencing platform. Class I and class II HLA loci were covered by the typing at four-digit resolution. The study profiled the T cell repertoires of about 640 subjects by immunosequencing and related them to cytomegalovirus serostatus. Among almost 400 genotyped donors of the cohort, an average of approximately 230,000 unique TCR beta nucleotide sequences were sequenced per donor, 15% to 20% of them non-productive. The aim of the study was to test whether cataloging public T cell receptors could identify signatures of past pathogen exposure. An early release covering about 600 HLA-typed donors comprised roughly 300 gigabases of sequencing data and 65 million to 100 million unique TCR sequences. To predict cytomegalovirus infection status, the study combined high-throughput TCR immunosequencing, statistical association of individual TCRs with disease status, and machine learning. A later genetic analysis took genome-wide SNP genotypes for about 65% of the 666 donors and used that subset as a discovery cohort. Among the roughly 380 genotyped donors, more than 70% belonged to the genetic ancestry cluster associated with self-reported Caucasian donors. Roughly 5 DR-DQ haplotypes were handled as single units for association and clustering, since linkage in the cohort was strong. A separate validation cohort of about 110 different subjects was used in addition to the 666-subject first cohort. Donor age, sex, ethnicity and CMV serostatus were collected together with the repertoire data. Rather than using new phenotypic data, the later analysis identified candidate immune exposures from TCR beta sequences and from how often those sequences occurred across donors.

The CDR3, cysteine through phenylalanine, is 14 amino acids long. Solely the CDR3 DNA is kept, with 42 bases framed from the first base. The germline V gene specifies SNHLY as CDR1 and FYNNEI as CDR2. Trimming at the junction amounts to 6 bases on V and 4 bases on J, and the germline ends lie 12 bases apart. Library method: the immunoSEQ multiplex PCR assay. The multiplex PCR relied on a mix of 60 forward primers for TCR Vbeta segments and 13 reverse primers for TCR Jbeta segments. A multiplex PCR assay on genomic DNA amplified the CDR3 region of rearranged TCR beta genes. The amplified TCR beta libraries were sequenced on the Illumina HiSeq System as 87-base-pair reads. Under the source paper's analysis protocol: A later analysis tallied 75 million to 95 million unique TCR beta chains across the 666 repertoires, and about 10 million of those chains were shared by two or more donors. Raw reads were error-corrected and collapsed into unique sequences by a nearest-neighbor algorithm in which closely related sequences were merged to remove PCR and sequencing errors. Alignment of CDR3 sequences to IMGT reference sequences was used to assign V, D and J gene segments. Each retained sequence needed at least a six-nucleotide match to both a V gene segment and a J gene segment. Rearrangements were called productive when the CDR3 lacked stop codons and stayed in frame with V and J; all others were non-productive. CDR3 was defined according to IMGT convention as the region running from the second conserved V-encoded cysteine to the conserved J-encoded phenylalanine. Sequences without an unambiguous match to a single V gene segment were excluded from the earlier analysis of a few hundred of the donors. An earlier analysis of 587 of the donors classified V segments as functional when productive rearrangements were above 56.7% and as segregating when the standard deviation between donors was above 5%. A statistical classification framework was developed to diagnose cytomegalovirus status using the catalog of TCR beta chain sequences. In a later analysis, TCR nucleotide sequences were compared against IMGT/GENE-DB human TR gene sequences so that V and J genes could be assigned. The TCRdist pipeline was used in a later analysis to assign CDR3 sequences and most-parsimonious VDJ recombination scenarios. In a later analysis, every TCR beta chain was defined by the combination of its CDR3 amino acid sequence and its V-gene family, and reads without a unique V-gene family were dropped. In a later analysis, 450 to 600 highly shared, low-generation-probability nucleotide sequences were removed to address suspected cross-contamination and a sequencing artifact. A later analysis calculated a clonal expansion index for each public chain from normalized within-repertoire ranks of inferred template counts. In a later analysis, generation probabilities were computed using a VDJ recombination model fitted to out-of-frame rearrangements, and the results were checked against IGoR. In a later analysis, TCR-TCR, TCR-HLA and TCR-CMV co-occurrence was scored with hypergeometric tests, and a repertoire-size bias correction was applied to TCR pairs. To estimate false discovery rates, a later analysis permuted the HLA or CMV assignments 20 times. In a later analysis, co-occurring TCRs were grouped using DBSCAN, with TCRdist sequence similarity added in when clustering inside HLA-allele-positive subsets. Repertoires with fewer than 30,000 or more than 120,000 public chains were left out of co-occurrence clustering, as were about five repertoires with anomalous nucleotide sharing. TCRdb obtained this table from immuneACCESS and retained in-frame rearrangements with V and J assigned. These tables miss some clones; where compared with another copy, unresolved V genes account for less than half of the shortfall, and the remainder is unexplained. D and trimming come from the DNA, and the V and J calls and clone size come from that table. Within this sample are about 160,000 clones, with about 65% of them counted one time only. Together, the top ten hold under 3.5% of the sample.

The cohort consisted of 600 to 700 healthy bone marrow donors. All cohort members were sampled while nominally healthy, although unrecorded immune exposures were likely present. The donor was CMV seronegative and belonged to the group of roughly 330 seronegative cohort members. A peripheral blood sample was provided by each donor, and peripheral blood mononuclear cells were used for TCR beta sequencing. The Qiagen DNeasy Blood Extraction Kit was used to extract genomic DNA from the blood cell samples. On the study overall, not on this receptor specifically: In a later analysis, several top co-occurrence clusters were reported to appear linked to parvovirus B19, influenza, CMV and Epstein-Barr virus. In a later analysis, HLA-associated TCR beta chains were found to be more clonally expanded and to have lower generation probabilities than equally common non-associated chains. In a later genetic analysis, fewer N-insertions in productive TCRs were reported among donors in an Asian-associated ancestry cluster than the roughly 700-donor mean. An association between a missense DCLRE1C variant and V-gene and J-gene trimming of TCR beta chains was found in a later genetic analysis and replicated in an independent cohort. The cohort was sequenced for TCR beta chains only, and without alpha or paired-chain data the features that could be detected were limited. Most TCR sequences were observed very rarely across donors, whereas some public TCRs were present in many individuals. A further reported finding was that TCR beta sequences accurately predicted the HLA-A and HLA-B alleles for most subjects in the first cohort. The earlier analysis of approximately 560 of the donors excluded 15 to 20 rarely observed V segments, including chromosome 9 orphons, because counts were too low. Immune exposure information for the cohort was limited to CMV serostatus. A later analysis associated 15,000 or so TCR beta sequences with specific HLA alleles at a false discovery rate of 0.05. A cluster of highly shared sequence variants was judged likely to represent a technical artifact of the sequencing pipeline. Because HLA typing was missing for some donors at each locus, association tests included only the typed subset. Some IMGT-functional V segments, including TRBV6-2 and TRBV6-3, could not be told apart with the 87-base-pair reads, so those segments were excluded. When HLA alleles, especially DR and DQ, strongly co-occurred, TCR associations were difficult to assign to individual alleles. A later analysis found that TCR association rates varied across HLA loci, with DRB1 alleles showing the most associated TCRs and HLA-C alleles the fewest. In vitro tests confirmed that a few of the cytomegalovirus-associated TCR beta chains recognize cytomegalovirus antigens. In both the original and validation cohorts, the classifier was reported to diagnose cytomegalovirus status with high specificity and sensitivity. Most CMV-associated TCR beta chains appeared to be HLA-restricted in a later analysis, and the HLA associations seemed to be driven largely by CMV exposure. The study listed over 150 TCR beta chains as associated with cytomegalovirus. In an earlier analysis of over 550 of the donors, most TCR beta V segments were observed in productive rearrangements about 87% or about 30% of the time, broadly matching IMGT annotations. Sequencing depth was assumed to be roughly uniform across donors in the presence/absence analyses, though that assumption may not hold. The authors suggested that the approach could potentially be generalized to other disease states and immunological phenotypes. Linkage disequilibrium might explain the correlated functional status among segregating V segments, but an unknown experimental factor could not be excluded.

The sequenced sample was PBMCs. The chain is encoded by TRBV2 joined to TRBJ2-2; the D gene is unclear. The clonotype was recovered from a woman younger than 45 in good health and CMV-seronegative. CDR3 sequence: CASSLADGTGELFF. The DNA is TGTGCCAGCAGCCTGGCCGATGGCACCGGGGAGCTGTTTTTT.